The following is a TCR beta chain sequence with its context. Method: immunoSEQ multiplex PCR; TCRdb's copy keeps in-frame clones and lacks some. The sample includes about 110,000 clones, 76% of them seen just once. CDR1 and CDR2 (germline): SGHRS, YFSETQ. The CDR3 totals 15 residues. V lost 5 bases and J lost 5; bases outside the gene matches: 7. This record comes from a study of blood T cell repertoires in COVID-19. This chain connects TRBV5-1 to TRBJ2-2; TRBD2 aligns across 9 bases. Sequencing was done on a sample of peripheral blood. The receptor was isolated from a woman of 80 years or more with acute or convalescent COVID-19. The CDR3 nucleotides are TGCGCCAGCAGGGTTGCCGCGGGAGGGACCGGGGAGCTGTTTTTT. It translates to CASRVAAGGTGELFF.